The 12 T cell receptor beta chains reported below all come from one sample, sequenced in a study of blood T cell repertoires in COVID-19 (dated by TCRdb to the early 2020s). Library creation used the immunoSEQ multiplex PCR assay. TCRdb carries this immuneACCESS record with in-frame sequences only. Its versions omit some clonotypes, under half of them owing to an unresolved V gene in the studies checked, with the rest unexplained. The sample table contains about 220,000 clones; only one count was recorded for roughly 82% of them. Clones ranked in the top ten supply about 8.9% of the sample. Sequencing was carried out using peripheral blood. The receptor source for this set is a middle-aged man with active or convalescent COVID-19.

The chain carries TRBV29-1 and TRBJ2-2; 7 positions agree with TRBD2. The J segment lost 1 base and the V segment lost 3 bases, leaving 2 bases of the junction unmatched. CDR3 length: 14 amino acids. Germline lookup yields CDR1 SQVTM and CDR2 ANQGSEA. CDR3 DNA: TGCAGCGTTGATCCGGGAGGGAACACCGGGGAGCTGTTTTTT. Translation: CSVDPGGNTGELFF.

The V call is TRBV6-1, the J call TRBJ2-3; 8 bases map to TRBD2. Germline V gene sequence: CDR1 MNHNS, CDR2 SASEGT. This CDR3 spans 15 amino acids. V lost 3 bases, J lost 3 bases, and 5 bases stayed unmatched. CDR3 region: CASSDRGGGTDTQYF. CDR3 in DNA: TGTGCCAGCAGTGATCGGGGGGGCGGGACAGATACGCAGTATTTT.

This sequence joins TRBV23-1 and TRBJ2-7, with D uncertain. TRBV23-1 is noted as an ORF with a role that remains uncertain. The length of the CDR3 is 14 residues. The ends were cut back, 2 bases at V and 1 base at J, with 9 bases in the middle. CDR3 coding DNA: TGCGCCAGCAGTCAAAAACCAGGATCCTACGAGCAGTACGTC. Its protein product is CASSQKPGSYEQYV.

This clone turned up a few times. The genes are TRBV4-2 and TRBJ2-2; 7 bases are shared with TRBD2. CDR1 LGHNA and CDR2 YNFKEQ come from the germline V gene. There are 18 residues in the CDR3. Trimming took 0 bases from V and 1 from J; bases not matched to a gene: 8. In DNA, the CDR3 is TGTGCCAGCAGCCAAGAACGGCTAGCGGAATTGAACACCGGGGAGCTGTTTTTT. This codes for CASSQERLAELNTGELFF.

The chain is built from TRBV28 and TRBJ2-7; possibly TRBD1 for D (5 bases). The CDR3 length is 15 residues. The germline V and J ends were trimmed by 4 bases and 6 bases, with 19 bases remaining between them. The V gene's germline CDR1 is MDHEN and CDR2 SYDVKM. The CDR3 region has the DNA TGTGCCAGCAGTTCCCAGGATAGGGGTTTGAGCGAGCAGTACGTC. It specifies CASSSQDRGLSEQYV.

The chain is built from TRBV7-9 and TRBJ2-5; D perhaps matches TRBD1 (5 bases). Germline lookup yields CDR1 SEHNR and CDR2 FQNEAQ (reference sequence). The ends were cut back, 1 base at V and 2 bases at J, with 8 bases in the middle. There are 14 residues in the CDR3. The CDR3 DNA follows: TGTGCCAGCAGCTTAGGGTACAGGCAAGAGACCCAGTACTTC. Its protein is CASSLGYRQETQYF.

The rearrangement links TRBV5-6 to TRBJ2-7; 9 bases line up with TRBD1. CDR3 length: 16 amino acids. Germline V gene sequence: CDR1 SGHDT, CDR2 YYEEEE. J gave up 6 bases and V 5 bases, and 15 bases lay outside the gene matches. CDR3 region: CASSWGGWTGDGEQYF. The CDR3 DNA sequence: TGTGCCAGCAGTTGGGGTGGATGGACAGGGGATGGCGAGCAGTACTTC.

The V and J genes are TRBV7-2 and TRBJ2-7; D is unclear. From germline, CDR1 is SGHTA and CDR2 FQGNSA. Trimming removed 3 bases from V and 3 bases from J, with 9 bases in between. This CDR3 spans 13 amino acids. In DNA, the CDR3 is TGTGCCAGCAGCTTTCTGCGGAACTACGAGCAGTACTTC. Translation: CASSFLRNYEQYF.

The CDR3 coding sequence is TGCGCCAGCAGCCAAGACGGGTACACTGAAGCTTTCTTT. Protein: CASSQDGYTEAFF. The rearrangement joins TRBV4-1 to TRBJ1-1; D ambiguous. Trimming shortened V by 0 bases and J by 3 bases, and 5 bases separated the two germline ends. The V gene's germline CDR1 is MGHRA and CDR2 YSYEKL. The CDR3 loop spans 13 amino acids.

This rearrangement joins TRBV18 to TRBJ2-3; D ambiguous. Germline CDR1 is KGHSH and CDR2 is LQKENI. The CDR3 runs 12 residues. Trimming took off 2 bases at V and 4 bases at J, with 4 bases between the two ends. CDR3 loop: CASSPLADTQYF. The CDR3 DNA reads as TGTGCCAGCTCACCATTAGCAGATACGCAGTATTTT. The complete variable domain, with remaining parts taken from reference TRBV18 and TRBJ2-3, reads NAGVMQNPRHLVRRRGQEARLRCSPMKGHSHVYWYRQLPEEGLKFMVYLQKENIIDESGMPKERFSAEFPKEGPSILRIQQVVRGDSAAYFCASSPLADTQYFGPGTRLTVL.

This rearrangement joins TRBV30 to TRBJ1-3; no definite D call. The CDR3 covers 15 residues. The germline V gene encodes CDR1 GTSNPN and CDR2 SVGIG (reference sequence). V was shortened by 2 bases and J by 0 bases, with 11 bases between the two germline ends. The CDR3 DNA is TGTGCCTGGAGTAGTATGCGGTCCTCTGGAAACACCATATATTTT. It codes for CAWSSMRSSGNTIYF.

The chain combines TRBV7-6 with TRBJ2-1; D might be TRBD2 (6 bases). The CDR3 extends over 16 amino acids. Trimming cost V 2 bases and J 5 bases, with 16 bases left between them. Germline V CDR1 and CDR2: SGHVS, FNYEAQ. Here the CDR3 DNA reads TGTGCCAGCAGCTTATTGACGACTAGTGGGCACAATGAGCAGTTCTTC. It encodes CASSLLTTSGHNEQFF.